The source of this T cell receptor beta chain is a study of blood T cell repertoires in COVID-19. Sequencing was performed with immunoSEQ multiplex PCR; in TCRdb, only in-frame clones are kept and a portion is missing. The data contain 55,000 to 65,000 clones, roughly three quarters of them singletons. CDR1 is SEHNR, CDR2 FQNEAQ, per germline (reference sequence). This CDR3 has 16 residues. Deletions cut 5 bases from V and 5 bases from J, with 18 bases between. The genes are TRBV7-9 and TRBJ2-2, with D possibly being TRBD1 (5 bases). This clonotype was sampled from a man aged 55 to 70 with acute or convalescent COVID-19. Sample: peripheral blood. CDR3 DNA: TGTGCCAGCAGCCTCCGTCGGGCAGGGCGGACCGGGGAGCTGTTTTTT. As protein: CASSLRRAGRTGELFF.